A single sample is the source of the 22 T cell receptor beta chains below, sequenced in a study of identical twins. TCRdb analysed the 5' RACE reads with MiXCR anew, one entry per CDR3 protein. The sample records fewer than 900,000 distinct CDR3 sequences, about 20% being singletons. The sample was also linked to a second study, of T cells expressing NK-cell markers.

Sequenced: PBMCs. All receptors derive from a woman younger than 30 in good health.

This clonotype was recorded a few times. The chain combines TRBV5-1 with TRBJ1-1, with 8 bases identical to TRBD1. The CDR3 consists of 14 residues. The V and J ends lost 5 bases and 0 bases, in that order; junction bases with no gene match: 3. The V gene's germline CDR1 is SGHRS and CDR2 YFSETQ. CDR3 nucleotides: TGCGCCAGCAGGTTCAGGGGGCTGAACACTGAAGCTTTCTTT. Protein sequence: CASRFRGLNTEAFF. Full variable domain (outside the CDR3, taken from reference TRBV5-1 and TRBJ1-1): KAGVTQTPRYLIKTRGQQVTLSCSPISGHRSVSWYQQTPGQGLQFLFEYFSETQRNKGNFPGRFSGRQFSNSRSEMNVSTLELGDSALYLCASRFRGLNTEAFFGQGTRLTVV.

Ten or more counts support this clonotype. The chain is built from TRBV12-3 or TRBV12-4 and TRBJ2-1; 9 nucleotides line up with TRBD2. The ends lost 1 base at V and 5 bases at J; junction bases unmatched: 3. This CDR3 is built from 15 residues. The DNA for the CDR3 is TGTGCCAGCAGTTTAGGACTAGCGGAAAACAATGAGCAGTTCTTC. Translated, it gives CASSLGLAENNEQFF.

There are a few counts of this clonotype. The chain is built from TRBV20-1 and TRBJ2-2; perhaps TRBD2 as D (5 bases). The germline gives CDR1 DFQATT, CDR2 SNEGSKA (reference sequence). The ends were cut back, 3 bases at V and 6 bases at J, with 8 bases in the middle. This CDR3 contains 12 residues. The CDR3, as DNA: TGCAGTGCTAGCGGTAGCGCCGGGGAGCTGTTTTTT. Its translation is CSASGSAGELFF.

This clonotype has only one observation. In DNA, the CDR3 is TGTGCCAGCAGTTCGACAAGGACCGCAGATACGCAGTATTTT. It encodes CASSSTRTADTQYF. The rearrangement joins TRBV7-9 to TRBJ2-3; D call uncertain. The germline V gene has CDR1 SEHNR and CDR2 FQNEAQ (reference sequence). V was trimmed by 6 bases and J by 4 bases, leaving 14 bases between them. This CDR3 has 14 amino acids. The full variable domain, its missing parts supplied by reference TRBV7-9 and TRBJ2-3, is DTGVSQNPRHKITKRGQNVTFRCDPISEHNRLYWYRQTLGQGPEFLTYFQNEAQLEKSRLLSDRFSAERPKGSFSTLEIQRTEQGDSAMYLCASSSTRTADTQYFGPGTRLTVL.

This clonotype was seen more than once but under ten times. J is TRBJ2-5 and V is TRBV6-1, with D possibly being TRBD1 or TRBD2 (5 bases each). V dropped 5 bases and J dropped 3 bases, with 13 bases sitting between them. Looked up from germline, CDR1 is MNHNS and CDR2 is SASEGT. The CDR3 totals 14 residues. CDR3 bases: TGTGCCAGCAGTATCTATGGGGGAGAAGAGACCCAGTACTTC. Encoded protein: CASSIYGGEETQYF.

This clonotype appeared a few times. The genes are TRBV7-2 and TRBJ2-4; TRBD2 might be the D (6 bases). Germline V CDR1 and CDR2: SGHTA, FQGNSA. The CDR3 runs to 17 residues. The V end was cut by 1 base, the J end by 1 base, with 14 bases between. CDR3 coding DNA: TGTGCCAGCAGCTTAGGAAGGGAGGTTTTTGCCAAAAACATTCAGTACTTC. Translated, it gives CASSLGREVFAKNIQYF.

This clonotype was recorded a few times. The chain links TRBV27 to TRBJ1-1; D is uncertain. Germline values: CDR1 MNHEY, CDR2 SMNVEV (reference sequence). V was cut by 1 base and J by 6 bases, with 15 bases left in between. The CDR3 is 15 amino acids. This chain's CDR3 is CASSLFWTKPAEAFF. CDR3 DNA sequence: TGTGCCAGCAGTTTATTCTGGACCAAACCGGCTGAAGCTTTCTTT.

This clonotype was counted a few times. The CDR3 bases are TGTGCCAGCAGTTACTCGCGGACAGCGAATAATTCACCCCTCCACTTT. Translation: CASSYSRTANNSPLHF. J is TRBJ1-6 and V is TRBV6-5; tentatively, D is TRBD1 (6 bases). The CDR3 is made up of 16 amino acids. Germline CDR1 is MNHEY and CDR2 is SVGAGI. V lost 0 bases to trimming and J lost 5 bases, with 11 bases between them.

This clonotype was counted between two and nine times. V and J are TRBV6-2 or TRBV6-3 and TRBJ2-1; the D is unclear. This CDR3 spans 13 amino acids. Germline assignment: CDR1 MNHEY and CDR2 SVGEGT. V was trimmed by 6 bases and J by 4 bases, leaving 10 bases between them. The CDR3 DNA follows: TGTGCCAGCAGCTTCCTCGTTTACAATGAGCAGTTCTTC. Translating gives CASSFLVYNEQFF.

This clonotype showed up just a few times. V gene TRBV20-1 combines with J gene TRBJ2-3; D not certain. The CDR3 has 15 amino acids. Trimming cost V 1 base and J 0 bases, with 11 bases left between them. Germline assignment: CDR1 DFQATT and CDR2 SNEGSKA (reference sequence). The CDR3 sequence: CSARAGHSSTDTQYF. For the CDR3, the DNA is TGCAGTGCTAGAGCTGGGCACTCTAGCACAGATACGCAGTATTTT.

In its sample, this clonotype was seen a few times. The chain employs TRBV20-1 and TRBJ2-7; D possibly uses TRBD1 or TRBD2 (5 bases each). CDR1 is DFQATT, CDR2 SNEGSKA, per germline (reference sequence). The V end was cut by 1 base, the J end by 0 bases, with 10 bases between. This CDR3 is 14 amino acids long. CDR3 sequence (DNA): TGCAGTGCTAGAGGCCGGGACCACTCCTACGAGCAGTACTTC. Amino acid sequence: CSARGRDHSYEQYF.

The sample holds a few counts of this clonotype. The chain is built from TRBV5-1 and TRBJ2-1; 7 nucleotides agree with TRBD2. Germline CDR1 is SGHRS and CDR2 is YFSETQ. Germline trimming cut 5 bases from V and 3 bases from J; bases unmatched to any gene: 5. The CDR3 length is 14 residues. The CDR3 DNA reads TGCGCCAGCAGGGCTAGCGGCCACTACAATGAGCAGTTCTTC. Its protein product is CASRASGHYNEQFF.

This clonotype was observed a few times. In nucleotides, the CDR3 is TGTGCCAGCAGCTTAAGAGGGATGGGGTGGGGCGAGCAGTACTTC. It encodes CASSLRGMGWGEQYF. This chain connects TRBV7-2 to TRBJ2-7, with a weak D call TRBD2 (5 bases). The CDR3 covers 15 residues. In germline, CDR1 is SGHTA, CDR2 FQGNSA. Trimming removed 2 bases from V and 6 bases from J, with 17 bases in between.

The chain is built from TRBV20-1 and TRBJ1-5; unclear D gene. Germline CDR1 reads DFQATT; CDR2 reads SNEGSKA (reference sequence). This CDR3 has 15 amino acids. Trimming shortened V by 6 bases and J by 0 bases, and 15 bases separated the two germline ends. The CDR3 coding sequence is TGCAGTGCCATGCAGGCATCCCATAGCAATCAGCCCCAGCATTTT. Its translation is CSAMQASHSNQPQHF.

This clonotype was recorded a few times. V gene TRBV14 combines with J gene TRBJ2-7; 9 bases line up with TRBD2. This CDR3 region has 17 residues. Germline V gene sequence: CDR1 SGHDN, CDR2 FVKESK. Trimming at V came to 0 bases and at J to 5 bases, leaving 11 bases not matched to a gene. The CDR3 DNA reads as TGTGCCAGCAGCCAAGATAGTTTGGCGGGAGGGAGGCACGAGCAGTACTTC. Translated, it gives CASSQDSLAGGRHEQYF.

The V and J genes are TRBV9 and TRBJ2-1; tentatively, D is TRBD1 (5 bases). The germline V gene encodes CDR1 SGDLS and CDR2 YYNGEE. V was cut by 2 bases and J by 4 bases, with 16 bases left in between. The CDR3 is 16 residues long. This chain's CDR3 is CASSVRSGGAYNEQFF. CDR3 in DNA: TGTGCCAGCAGCGTCCGCTCGGGTGGGGCTTACAATGAGCAGTTCTTC.

This clonotype was seen more than once but under ten times. V is TRBV12-3 or TRBV12-4 and J is TRBJ1-5; the D is unclear. V was shortened by 3 bases and J by 5 bases, with 5 bases between the two germline ends. This CDR3 has 12 amino acids. CDR3 protein: CASSFSYQPQHF. The CDR3 nucleotides are TGTGCCAGCAGTTTCTCTTATCAGCCCCAGCATTTT.

J is TRBJ1-2 and V is TRBV20-1; D is unresolved. The CDR3 extends over 10 amino acids. The germline CDR1 and CDR2 sequences are DFQATT and SNEGSKA (reference sequence). Trimming removed 6 bases at V and 3 bases at J, with 5 bases between. The CDR3 DNA reads as TGCAGTGCCTTAGACTATGGCTACACCTTC. As protein: CSALDYGYTF.

This clonotype occurred a few times. J is TRBJ2-1 and V is TRBV10-3, with 9 positions matching TRBD2. Unmatched junction bases numbered 1, after V lost 4 bases and J lost 3 bases. CDR3 length equals 14 residues. Germline lookup yields CDR1 ENHRY and CDR2 SYGVKD. For the CDR3, the DNA is TGTGCCATCAGTGCGACTAGCGGCTACAATGAGCAGTTCTTC. Translated, it gives CAISATSGYNEQFF.

The chain couples TRBV28 to TRBJ2-7; D is unclear. Deletions cut 2 bases from V and 6 bases from J, with 14 bases between. The CDR3 length is 14 residues. Germline V CDR1 and CDR2: MDHEN, SYDVKM. CDR3 nucleotides: TGTGCCAGCAGTTTACAAAAGCCCTCTTTCGAGCAGTACTTC. The encoded protein is CASSLQKPSFEQYF. Full variable domain (outside the CDR3, taken from reference TRBV28 and TRBJ2-7): DVKVTQSSRYLVKRTGEKVFLECVQDMDHENMFWYRQDPGLGLRLIYFSYDVKMKEKGDIPEGYSVSREKKERFSLILESASTNQTSMYLCASSLQKPSFEQYFGPGTRLTVT.

This clonotype was detected only a few times. The chain has TRBV19 and TRBJ2-1; TRBD2 might be the D (6 bases). V lost 5 bases to trimming and J lost 8 bases, with 25 bases between them. The germline V gene encodes CDR1 LNHDA and CDR2 SQIVND (reference sequence). The CDR3 runs 17 residues. The CDR3 sequence: CASSGGLSGWSEHEQFF. The CDR3 bases are TGTGCCAGTAGTGGGGGACTGAGCGGGTGGAGTGAGCATGAGCAGTTCTTC.

The chain uses TRBV20-1 and TRBJ2-2, with unresolved D. V gave up 6 bases and J gave up 6 bases, with 14 bases separating them. Germline assignment: CDR1 DFQATT and CDR2 SNEGSKA (reference sequence). The CDR3 is 13 residues long. CDR3 nucleotide sequence: TGCAGTGCCTCGCATAGGAGTGCCGGGGAGCTGTTTTTT. Translating it yields CSASHRSAGELFF.